The 27 T cell receptor beta chains below were found in one sample sequenced in a study of regulatory T cells in long-lasting Graves disease. The authors built TCR beta libraries using iRepertoire HTBI primers and Arm-PCR of CDR3 regions. TCRdb processed the multiplex PCR reads anew with MiXCR; each CDR3 protein has one entry. The data show hundreds of thousands of distinct CDR3 sequences, around 21% seen once. The time point was: persistent/refractory GD, antithyroid drugs over 5 years with positive TRAb. The TCR library was made from RNA extracted from PBMCs. The sample was peripheral blood mononuclear cells (PBMCs), taken when the disease was refractory, from a patient treated with antithyroid drugs. The receptor source for this set is a female donor with Graves disease.

This chain uses TRBV28 with TRBJ2-1; D call uncertain. Trimming took 6 bases from V and 6 from J, leaving 12 bases between them. The CDR3 has 13 residues. Germline CDR1 MDHEN, CDR2 SYDVKM. CDR3 bases: TGTGCCAGCAGAACCAGAATAAGCAATGAGCAGTTCTTC. Residues: CASRTRISNEQFF.

This chain uses TRBV3-1 with TRBJ2-4; possibly TRBD1 for D (6 bases). The germline V gene has CDR1 LGHDT and CDR2 YNNKEL (reference sequence). CDR3 length: 16 amino acids. Deletions cut 0 bases from V and 7 bases from J, with 16 bases between. CDR3 residues: CASSQDPHPGVNIQYF. Here the CDR3 DNA reads TGTGCCAGCAGCCAAGACCCCCACCCAGGGGTCAACATTCAGTACTTC.

Of note for this clonotype: This may be a read error, as it is one base from a much larger clone. The chain recombines TRBV7-9 with TRBJ1-1, with D perhaps matching TRBD1 (5 bases). The CDR3 sequence is 14 residues long. The germline V gene has CDR1 SEHNR and CDR2 FQNEAQ (reference sequence). V gave up 2 bases and J gave up 2 bases, with 9 bases separating them. CDR3 in amino acids: CASSLRGDNTEAFF. Here the CDR3 DNA reads TGTGCCAGCAGCTTACGGGGGGATAACACTGAAGCTTTCTTT.

The rearrangement links TRBV5-1 to TRBJ2-7; 9 bases agree with TRBD2. Germline assignment: CDR1 SGHRS and CDR2 YFSETQ. The CDR3 covers 17 residues. With V trimmed by 6 bases and J by 4 bases, 17 bases remained unmatched. CDR3 nucleotides: TGCGCCAGCAAGGTCACTGGCGGGAGGGCCTTTTGGTACGAGCAGTACTTC. As protein: CASKVTGGRAFWYEQYF. The whole variable domain, remainder taken from reference TRBV5-1 and TRBJ2-7, is KAGVTQTPRYLIKTRGQQVTLSCSPISGHRSVSWYQQTPGQGLQFLFEYFSETQRNKGNFPGRFSGRQFSNSRSEMNVSTLELGDSALYLCASKVTGGRAFWYEQYFGPGTRLTVT.

There are a few counts of this clonotype. This chain joins TRBV6-1 and TRBJ1-1; D may be TRBD1 (5 bases). Trimming stripped 9 bases from V and 7 bases from J, with 15 bases between. Germline values: CDR1 MNHNS, CDR2 SASEGT. The CDR3 is 12 residues long. The CDR3: CASDSGRIEAFF. CDR3 bases: TGTGCCAGTGACAGCGGACGGATTGAAGCTTTCTTT.

The gene calls are TRBV4-3 and TRBJ2-7, with a tentative D call TRBD1 (5 bases). The CDR3 sequence is 16 residues long. The ends were cut back, 0 bases at V and 4 bases at J, with 16 bases in the middle. Looked up from germline, CDR1 is LGHNA and CDR2 is YSLEER. In DNA, the CDR3 is TGCGCCAGCAGCCAAGATACGTCGTGGACACAATACGAGCAGTACTTC. Translation gives CASSQDTSWTQYEQYF.

In this sample, this clonotype turned up many times. The rearrangement uses TRBV12-3 or TRBV12-4 and TRBJ2-5, with 7 bases that match TRBD1. The CDR3 covers 16 residues. V lost 10 bases and J lost 3; bases outside the gene matches: 17. The CDR3 DNA reads TGTGCCACCTTCCAAAGGACAGGAACGCAAAAAGAGACCCAGTACTTC. As protein: CATFQRTGTQKETQYF.

This clonotype was seen only a few times. The rearrangement links TRBV5-1 to TRBJ1-2; 11 bases line up with TRBD1. The V gene's germline CDR1 is SGHRS and CDR2 YFSETQ. This CDR3 has 14 residues. V was pared by 8 bases and J by 2 bases, with 5 bases of the junction left unmatched. In DNA form, the CDR3 reads TGCGCCAGTAAGAGGACAGGGGGCAACTATGGCTACACCTTC. Amino acid sequence: CASKRTGGNYGYTF.

V gene TRBV4-3 combines with J gene TRBJ2-2; D may match TRBD1 or TRBD2 (5 bases each). The length of the CDR3 is 15 residues. Germline assignment: CDR1 LGHNA and CDR2 YSLEER. V dropped 0 bases and J dropped 4 bases, with 9 bases sitting between them. CDR3 DNA sequence: TGCGCCAGCAGCCAAGAAACGGGGACCACCGGGGAGCTGTTTTTT. This codes for CASSQETGTTGELFF.

This clonotype showed up many times. V gene TRBV3-1 combines with J gene TRBJ2-2; no reliable D call. Per germline, CDR1 LGHDT and CDR2 YNNKEL (reference sequence). The V and J ends lost 5 bases and 4 bases respectively, with 5 bases between them. This CDR3 has 12 amino acids. For the CDR3, the DNA is TGTGCCAGCAGCTCTACCACCGGGGAGCTGTTTTTT. Protein: CASSSTTGELFF.

This clonotype was counted ten times or more. The chain joins TRBV5-1 to TRBJ2-2; 7 positions match TRBD1. The CDR3 is 15 amino acids. With V trimmed by 0 bases and J by 7 bases, 6 bases remained unmatched. Looked up from germline, CDR1 is SGHRS and CDR2 is YFSETQ. The CDR3 DNA reads as TGCGCCAGCAGCTTGGGTGGGACAGCAGGCGGGGAGCTGTTTTTT. It yields the protein CASSLGGTAGGELFF.

As DNA, the CDR3 is TGCGCCAGCAGCCCGGGGACAGCACTCGGTCCTGCTTTCTTT. Amino acids: CASSPGTALGPAFF. The gene calls are TRBV5-1 and TRBJ1-1; 7 positions match TRBD1. CDR3 length: 14 residues. V gave up 4 bases and J gave up 11 bases; unmatched junction bases: 14. Germline lookup yields CDR1 SGHRS and CDR2 YFSETQ. Supplemented by reference TRBV5-1 and TRBJ1-1, the full variable domain reads KAGVTQTPRYLIKTRGQQVTLSCSPISGHRSVSWYQQTPGQGLQFLFEYFSETQRNKGNFPGRFSGRQFSNSRSEMNVSTLELGDSALYLCASSPGTALGPAFFGQGTRLTVV.

The rearrangement links TRBV6-1 to TRBJ2-1; no firm D call. The germline CDR1 and CDR2 sequences are MNHNS and SASEGT. Deletions cut 8 bases from V and 1 base from J, with 15 bases between. The CDR3 has 15 amino acids. The CDR3 region has the DNA TGTGCCAGCCAACTGGCGTCCATATCCTACAATGAGCAGTTCTTC. Protein: CASQLASISYNEQFF.

The chain recombines TRBV30 with TRBJ1-1; unclear D gene. The germline V gene has CDR1 GTSNPN and CDR2 SVGIG (reference sequence). Trimming pared 2 bases from V and 2 bases from J, leaving 9 bases between. The CDR3 is 13 residues long. The CDR3 here is CAWSYRFNTEAFF. The CDR3, as DNA: TGTGCCTGGAGTTACAGATTTAACACTGAAGCTTTCTTT.

This clonotype was counted at least ten times. The chain has TRBV2 and TRBJ2-6; 8 bases are shared with TRBD2. Germline CDR1 is SNHLY and CDR2 is FYNNEI. Trimming cost V 6 bases and J 3 bases; bases outside gene matches: 10. The CDR3 loop spans 17 amino acids. CDR3 residues: CASSLGEGLGGANVLTF. For the CDR3, the DNA is TGTGCCAGCAGCCTGGGGGAGGGACTAGGTGGGGCCAACGTCCTGACTTTC.

In its sample, this clonotype was seen many times. The chain is built from TRBV7-8 and TRBJ1-1; D uncertain. V was pared by 5 bases and J by 7 bases, with 8 bases between. The germline V gene encodes CDR1 SGHVS and CDR2 FQNEAQ. The CDR3 loop spans 11 amino acids. CDR3 in amino acids: CASSLDGEAFF. DNA for the CDR3: TGTGCCAGCAGCCTGGACGGTGAAGCTTTCTTT.

This clonotype was counted a few times. The chain uses TRBV29-1 and TRBJ2-7; 7 bases match TRBD1. V lost 0 bases, J lost 2 bases, and 7 bases stayed unmatched. The length of the CDR3 is 15 residues. The germline V gene has CDR1 SQVTM and CDR2 ANQGSEA. CDR3 sequence: CSVEDPAGGAYEQYF. Written as DNA, the CDR3 is TGCAGCGTTGAAGATCCGGCAGGGGGAGCCTACGAGCAGTACTTC.

On this clonotype: A much larger clone lies one base from this, so it may be a read error. The rearrangement joins TRBV6-6 to TRBJ1-5; 8 bases align to TRBD1. CDR3 length: 18 residues. Germline loops: CDR1 MNHNY, CDR2 SVGAGI (reference sequence). The DNA of the CDR3 is TGTGCCGGCAGTTACCTCCTGACAGGGGAAAGGCCTAATCAGCCCCAGCATTTT. Translated, it gives CAGSYLLTGERPNQPQHF.

This clonotype was detected only a few times. The CDR3 loop reads CASSSDSRYGETQYF. Here the CDR3 DNA reads TGTGCCAGCAGCTCGGACAGCCGTTACGGAGAGACCCAGTACTTC. This sequence joins TRBV6-1 and TRBJ2-5; D possibly corresponds to TRBD1 (6 bases). The CDR3 sequence is 15 residues long. CDR1 is MNHNS, CDR2 SASEGT, per germline. Trimming took 6 bases from V and 4 from J, leaving 18 bases between them.

This clonotype was seen at least ten times. The chain recombines TRBV7-9 with TRBJ1-2, with 7 bases fitting TRBD1. The length of the CDR3 is 12 residues. Losses at the gene ends were 10 bases for V and 2 bases for J; bases not matched to a gene: 4. Germline CDR1 reads SEHNR; CDR2 reads FQNEAQ (reference sequence). The CDR3: CATRQGNYGYTF. CDR3 nucleotide sequence: TGTGCCACGCGACAGGGAAACTATGGCTACACCTTC.

The sample holds many counts of this clonotype. This sequence joins TRBV7-9 and TRBJ1-2; no clear D. This CDR3 region has 12 residues. Germline CDR1 SEHNR, CDR2 FQNEAQ (reference sequence). V dropped 6 bases and J dropped 6 bases, with 11 bases sitting between them. The CDR3 DNA follows: TGTGCCAGCAGTTCCATAAAGAATGGCTACACCTTC. Its protein is CASSSIKNGYTF.

Many counts were recorded for this clonotype. The chain links TRBV2 to TRBJ2-5; D is unclear. Germline V gene sequence: CDR1 SNHLY, CDR2 FYNNEI. This CDR3 region has 15 residues. Trimming took 6 bases from V and 4 from J, leaving 18 bases between them. DNA of the CDR3: TGTGCCAGCAGCGACCGCGCCCGAGTAGCAGAGACCCAGTACTTC. This sequence encodes CASSDRARVAETQYF.

The gene calls are TRBV7-6 and TRBJ2-7, with TRBD1 matching 9 bases. CDR3 length: 16 residues. Germline V gene lookup returns CDR1 SGHVS and CDR2 FNYEAQ. V dropped 5 bases and J dropped 5; count of bases not matched to a gene: 13. CDR3 DNA: TGTGCCAGCAGCCGGATACAGGGGGCGTTTAAACACGAGCAGTACTTC. Residues: CASSRIQGAFKHEQYF.

V gene TRBV14 combines with J gene TRBJ1-2; tentative D call: TRBD1 (6 bases). Trimming took 1 base from V and 3 from J, leaving 15 bases between them. CDR1 and CDR2 (germline): SGHDN, FVKESK. The CDR3 totals 16 residues. CDR3 amino acids: CASSQAWGREDYGYTF. The CDR3 coding sequence is TGTGCCAGCAGCCAAGCTTGGGGGCGCGAGGACTATGGCTACACCTTC.

This clonotype came up many times. V gene TRBV19 combines with J gene TRBJ1-1; TRBD1 matches 9 bases. V shed 0 bases and J 4 bases; nucleotides not matched to a gene: 12. CDR3 length: 18 residues. From germline, CDR1 is LNHDA and CDR2 SQIVND (reference sequence). In DNA form, the CDR3 reads TGTGCCAGTAGTATAGATTCAACACTGGACAGGGGAGGCACTGAAGCTTTCTTT. This sequence encodes CASSIDSTLDRGGTEAFF.

This chain connects TRBV11-2 to TRBJ1-1; no definite D call. The CDR3 is 12 residues long. Trimming shortened V by 4 bases and J by 6 bases, and 9 bases separated the two germline ends. Per the germline V gene, CDR1 is SGHAT and CDR2 is FQNNGV. DNA of the CDR3: TGTGCCAGCAGCTCAATGGTCCCTGAAGCTTTCTTT. Translation gives CASSSMVPEAFF.

The table lists this clonotype with a few counts. The V and J genes are TRBV12-3 or TRBV12-4 and TRBJ2-7; 11 bases fit TRBD2. Trimming at V came to 1 base and at J to 3 bases, leaving 8 bases not matched to a gene. This CDR3 has 17 amino acids. CDR3 nucleotides: TGTGCCAGCAGTTTAGTTACCGGGACTAGCGGCTTCTACGAGCAGTACTTC. This sequence encodes CASSLVTGTSGFYEQYF.